This T cell receptor (beta chain) is drawn from a study of identical twins (dated by TCRdb to the mid-2010s). Notes on the research overall: TCR alpha and beta repertoires from monozygotic twins, unrelated adults of various ages and cord blood were deep-sequenced to test whether fetal clonotypes persist. To rule out contamination, replicate twin experiments were performed at different times with different library preparation protocols.

This clonotype was detected only a few times. Its antigen remains undetermined. The sample holds no much larger clone one base away, and base qualities are not on file. Trimming removed 8 bases from V and 8 bases from J; the gene matches leave 15 bases unexplained. The CDR3 runs 15 residues from the cysteine to the phenylalanine. Only the CDR3 DNA is retained, 45 bases long and in frame from the first base. As encoded in the germline V gene, CDR1 is SNHLY while CDR2 is FYNNEI. All donors were healthy Caucasians. The twin cohort comprised three pairs of female monozygotic twins, all aged roughly 18 to 30 years. CD4+ and CD8+ T cell populations were isolated with positive isolation kits from Invitrogen. The library was prepared using 5' RACE. The sequencing machine was an Illumina HiSeq 2000. Template switching introduced a universal primer binding site; the final cDNA contained a unique molecular identifier, enabling accurate counting of TCR cDNA molecules. Specific primers in the conserved constant-segment region were used to synthesize first-strand cDNA for the TCR alpha and beta chains. Each cDNA library was double barcoded, with a SMART-Mk sample barcode plus Illumina barcodes, to control for contamination. Two successive PCR steps introduced TruSeq adapter sequences along with Illumina sample barcodes. The Illumina HiSeq platform was used with custom primers to sequence TCR alpha and beta cDNA libraries. The study's own analysis went as follows. MiGEC processed the raw reads to extract unique molecular identifiers, while MiXCR was used to determine the CDR3 positions. For each individual, recombination models were inferred using an EM algorithm with the repgenHMM and IGoR tools. The tcR package in R was used for shared clonotype analysis, with sharing normalized by the product of cloneset sizes. To study raw recombination free of thymic and clonal selection effects, out-of-frame nonproductive sequences were analyzed. In-frame beta chains were kept once TCRdb had trimmed the public reads at Q25 with fastp and called clones with MiXCR. CDR3 protein duplicates are merged, each entry listing the most common genes and DNA. Here the V and J calls rest on TCRdb's processing, not on the authors' analysis. The sample table holds about 530,000 distinct CDR3 sequences, of which approximately 20% were seen once. In total, the top ten clones hold approximately 0.52% of the sample.

Study-level results and caveats: Fewer insertions were carried by abundant cord blood beta clonotypes, a similar but weaker trend appeared in young adult naive repertoires, and no such trend appeared in memory repertoires. Invariant T cells such as MAIT and iNKT could partly confound zero-insertion analyses, though diverse VJ usage argued against this for most clonotypes. Because the same donors could not be followed over many years, the conclusions relied on cross-sectional statistical analysis. A weaker excess of twin sharing was found in beta out-of-frame sequences because the signal-to-noise ratio was lowered by fewer shared sequences. Out-of-frame TCR alpha sequences shared between twins showed an excess of low generation-probability sequences compared with coincidental sharing between unrelated individuals. Out-of-frame TCR alpha sharing in monozygotic twins was systematically underestimated by recombination models, whereas sharing between unrelated individuals was in agreement with the recombination models.

These sequences were also reported in another study, on yellow fever vaccine responses in identical twins. The second study, in turn, reports: The T cell response to vaccination in identical twins was reported by the authors to appear partly convergent and partly personalized. In identical twins, the study followed T cell clones that responded to the vaccine with precision.

Specimen: CD4+ T cells sorted from blood. This sequence was found in a woman between 18 and 29 years old in good health. The V gene is TRBV2 and the J gene is TRBJ2-1; 7 of the junction bases match TRBD2. The nucleotide sequence is given as TGTGCCAGCTCCTCCCGGGGACTGGGGGGGGATGAGCAGTTCTTC. Translation gives CASSSRGLGGDEQFF.